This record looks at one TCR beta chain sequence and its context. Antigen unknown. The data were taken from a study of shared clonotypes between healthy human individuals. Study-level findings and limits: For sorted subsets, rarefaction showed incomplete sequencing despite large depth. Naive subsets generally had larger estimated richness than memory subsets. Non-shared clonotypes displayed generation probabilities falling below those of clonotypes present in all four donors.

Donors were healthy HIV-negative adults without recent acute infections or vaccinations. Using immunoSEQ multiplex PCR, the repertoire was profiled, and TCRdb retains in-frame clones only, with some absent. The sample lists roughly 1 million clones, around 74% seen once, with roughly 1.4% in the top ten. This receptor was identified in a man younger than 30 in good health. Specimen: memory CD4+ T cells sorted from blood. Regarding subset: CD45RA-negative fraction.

CDR3 in DNA: TGTGCCAGCACTGGGACAGGGAAATATGGCTACACCTTC. Translating gives CASTGTGKYGYTF. V gene TRBV6-1 combines with J gene TRBJ1-2, with 9 bases lining up with TRBD1. CDR3 length: 13 amino acids. Per the germline V gene, CDR1 is MNHNS and CDR2 is SASEGT. With V trimmed by 7 bases and J by 5 bases, 5 bases remained unmatched.